This paragraph reports one T cell receptor (beta chain). The data are from a study of blood T cell repertoires in COVID-19. Study-level background: Some COVID-19 samples were acute and others convalescent; all came from the United States, Italy and Spain. Sources were T cells, B-cell-depleted T cells, or PBMCs; the material itself was cDNA or gDNA.

The Seattle site enrolled patients during active infection and followed them longitudinally. Per the authors' pipeline: Amplification with reference gene primers provided the estimates of nucleated cell counts. Only in-frame clones appear in the TCRdb table, and some are missing; sequencing was by immunoSEQ multiplex PCR. The V and J calls and clone size were taken over from that table, and D and trimming were inferred from the DNA. The sample gives about 240,000 clones, more than 75% of which show up once; around 8% is in the top ten. The sequenced sample was peripheral blood. The clonotype comes from a woman of 80 years or more with COVID-19, enrolled during active disease.

This CDR3 is CATSREDTGGYTF. The DNA for the CDR3 is TGTGCCACCAGCAGGGAGGACACAGGGGGCTACACCTTC. The genes are TRBV15 and TRBJ1-2, with D perhaps matching TRBD1 (6 bases). V shed 3 bases and J shed 8 bases, with 13 bases lying between them. Germline loops: CDR1 LNHNV, CDR2 YYDKDF (reference sequence). CDR3 size: 13 residues.